Below are 13 T cell receptor beta chains sequenced from a single sample in a study of spatial heterogeneity in lung cancer. Time point reported: sample taken at primary tumor resection. The input material, whole RNA from tumor, nontumor lung or frozen PBMC, was sequenced unsorted. In TCRdb, the 5' RACE reads were re-called with MiXCR into one record per CDR3 protein. The repertoire consists of over 10,000 distinct CDR3 sequences, with approximately 14% occurring once and the leading ten covering 37%. This material consisted of PBMCs, taken at surgery. The receptors originated from a male donor with early-stage non-small cell lung cancer.

This clonotype counts as medium-sized. The chain uses TRBV28 and TRBJ2-5; D possibly corresponds to TRBD2 (5 bases). The germline V gene encodes CDR1 MDHEN and CDR2 SYDVKM. The CDR3 has 14 amino acids. The V gene lost 4 bases and the J gene lost 5 bases, with 14 bases spanning the gap. The CDR3 nucleotides read TGTGCCAGCAGTTCCTCGGGGAAGGAGGAGACCCAGTACTTC. Translation gives CASSSSGKEETQYF.

Worth noting for this clonotype: A clone one base away is much larger, so this may be a read error. V gene TRBV3-1 combines with J gene TRBJ2-3, with D uncertain. CDR1 is LGHDT and CDR2 is YNNKEL in the germline V gene (reference sequence). Trimming shortened V by 5 bases and J by 2 bases, and 17 bases separated the two germline ends. The CDR3 sequence is 16 residues long. DNA of the CDR3: TGTGCCAGCAGCTTCCGGGCCTCTCTTCACACAGATACGCAGTATTTT. This codes for CASSFRASLHTDTQYF.

The chain is built from TRBV28 and TRBJ1-1, with a weak D call TRBD1 (5 bases). The CDR3 extends over 14 amino acids. V was shortened by 3 bases and J by 1 base, with 9 bases between the two germline ends. Germline V CDR1 and CDR2: MDHEN, SYDVKM. CDR3 loop: CASSFPQGNTEAFF. CDR3 sequence (DNA): TGTGCCAGCAGTTTCCCTCAGGGGAACACTGAAGCTTTCTTT.

This clonotype has more than one count but fewer than ten. The chain combines TRBV20-1 with TRBJ2-3, with 8 bases aligning to TRBD1. The CDR3 runs to 13 residues. Germline-derived CDR1 and CDR2 are DFQATT and SNEGSKA (reference sequence). Trimming took 5 bases from V and 2 from J; bases not matched to a gene: 3. CDR3 in amino acids: CSAVQGDTDTQYF. DNA for the CDR3: TGCAGTGCTGTACAGGGGGACACAGATACGCAGTATTTT.

This clonotype was observed a handful of times. The chain employs TRBV4-1 and TRBJ1-5; no firm D call. CDR1 and CDR2 (germline): MGHRA, YSYEKL. Trimming removed 1 base at V and 5 bases at J, with 9 bases between. CDR3 length: 14 amino acids. The CDR3 DNA is TGCGCCAGCAGCCAAGTAGGAATGGATCAGCCCCAGCATTTT. Amino acid sequence: CASSQVGMDQPQHF.

This clonotype showed up just a few times. The chain joins TRBV20-1 to TRBJ2-3, with 7 bases identical to TRBD1. The CDR3 length is 13 residues. Germline V CDR1 and CDR2: DFQATT, SNEGSKA (reference sequence). Germline trimming cut 4 bases from V and 2 bases from J; bases unmatched to any gene: 3. DNA for the CDR3: TGCAGTGCTATCGGACAGGCCACAGATACGCAGTATTTT. It translates to CSAIGQATDTQYF.

This clonotype was recorded many times. The junction differs from germline at one of its ends, possibly a read error. The V and J genes are TRBV6-2 or TRBV6-3 and TRBJ2-1; TRBD1 matches at 7 bases. Looked up from germline, CDR1 is MNHEY and CDR2 is SVGEGT. CDR3 length: 13 amino acids. The CDR3 protein is CASRQGTYNEQFF. The CDR3 DNA reads TGTGCCAGCCGACAGGGAACCTATAATGAGCAGTTCTTC.

The rearrangement uses TRBV28 and TRBJ2-7, with D uncertain. The CDR3 loop spans 17 amino acids. CDR1 and CDR2 (germline): MDHEN, SYDVKM. The V end lost 5 bases, the J end lost 2 bases, and 22 bases lay between the germline ends. This CDR3 is CASSISLGVDTAYEQYF. CDR3 sequence (DNA): TGTGCCAGCAGTATCAGTTTGGGCGTAGACACTGCCTACGAGCAGTACTTC.

There are many counts of this clonotype. This chain joins TRBV11-2 and TRBJ2-3; D is possibly TRBD2 (7 bases). The CDR3 is 15 amino acids. V was clipped by 1 base and J by 7 bases, with 15 bases between them. Per germline, CDR1 SGHAT and CDR2 FQNNGV. The DNA for the CDR3 is TGTGCCAGCAGCTTAGTGATTGCGGGGGCAAATACGCAGTATTTT. Its protein is CASSLVIAGANTQYF.

This clonotype was found a few times. This rearrangement joins TRBV2 to TRBJ2-1; 8 nucleotides match TRBD1. The CDR3 contains 16 residues. CDR1 SNHLY and CDR2 FYNNEI come from the germline V gene. V shed 5 bases and J 7 bases; nucleotides not matched to a gene: 13. DNA for the CDR3: TGTGCCAGCAGTCACCCCCGGACAGGGCCGGGGAATGAGCAGTTCTTC. Translation: CASSHPRTGPGNEQFF.

In this sample, this clonotype turned up many times. This sequence joins TRBV19 and TRBJ2-1; possible D gene TRBD2, 5 bases. Germline-derived CDR1 and CDR2 are LNHDA and SQIVND (reference sequence). This CDR3 has 15 amino acids. Trimming shortened V by 5 bases and J by 0 bases, and 11 bases separated the two germline ends. CDR3 bases: TGTGCCAGTAGTTTGGGAGCCCTCTCCTACAATGAGCAGTTCTTC. It specifies CASSLGALSYNEQFF.

In nucleotides, the CDR3 is TGTGCCAGCAGTTTAGTCAGCCCAAATTCACCCCTCCACTTT. This translates into CASSLVSPNSPLHF. This rearrangement joins TRBV27 to TRBJ1-6, with D hard to call. The CDR3 length is 14 residues. V lost 2 bases to trimming and J lost 7 bases, with 9 bases between them. CDR1 and CDR2 (germline): MNHEY, SMNVEV (reference sequence).

This clonotype was counted many times. V is TRBV3-1 and J is TRBJ2-5; 7 nucleotides line up with TRBD2. V was clipped by 3 bases and J by 5 bases; unmatched bases: 6. Germline CDR1 and CDR2: LGHDT and YNNKEL (reference sequence). The CDR3 covers 14 residues. The CDR3 spells CASSQGLWEETQYF. DNA of the CDR3: TGTGCCAGCAGCCAGGGACTATGGGAGGAGACCCAGTACTTC.